Shown below are 9 T cell receptor beta chains from a single sample sequenced in a study of cytotoxic CD8 clonotypes in ibrutinib-treated CLL. Only in-frame clones appear in the TCRdb table, and some are missing; sequencing was by immunoSEQ multiplex PCR. The sample lists under 200,000 clones, more than 75% occurring once. This material consisted of PBMCs, taken after 12 months of ibrutinib treatment. The receptors stem from a human donor with chronic lymphocytic leukemia.

The rearrangement joins TRBV4-3 to TRBJ1-2, with D perhaps TRBD1 (5 bases). From germline, CDR1 is LGHNA and CDR2 YSLEER. Trimming shortened V by 0 bases and J by 5 bases, and 7 bases separated the two germline ends. This CDR3 is 13 amino acids long. The CDR3 DNA follows: TGCGCCAGCAGCCAAGAGGGGGAGTATGGCTACACCTTC. As protein: CASSQEGEYGYTF.

The chain uses TRBV7-2 and TRBJ1-1; D ambiguous. CDR3 length: 13 residues. CDR1 is SGHTA and CDR2 is FQGNSA in the germline V gene. Trimming removed 3 bases at V and 5 bases at J, with 10 bases between. The CDR3 DNA sequence: TGTGCCAGCAGCTTCGCAAGGGAGACTGAAGCTTTCTTT. Protein sequence: CASSFARETEAFF.

This sequence joins TRBV7-6 and TRBJ2-2; D is ambiguous. Looked up from germline, CDR1 is SGHVS and CDR2 is FNYEAQ. Trimming removed 1 base at V and 6 bases at J, with 18 bases between. The CDR3 totals 17 residues. The CDR3 sequence is CASSLVLRLVGAGELFF. The CDR3 DNA is TGTGCCAGCAGCTTAGTTCTGCGGCTAGTTGGCGCCGGGGAGCTGTTTTTT.

The chain is built from TRBV19 and TRBJ2-7; a possible D gene is TRBD1 (5 bases). With 4 bases removed from V and 5 bases from J, the gap between germline ends came to 15 bases. The germline CDR1 and CDR2 sequences are LNHDA and SQIVND (reference sequence). CDR3 length: 14 residues. The chain's CDR3 is CASSSPHQGDEQYF. The CDR3 DNA follows: TGTGCCAGTAGTAGCCCTCACCAGGGCGACGAGCAGTACTTC.

By its share, this clone is medium-sized. At one end, the junction sequence differs from germline, possibly due to a read error. The CDR3 DNA is TGTGCCAGCGGGACAGGGGGCTCCTCCGAGCAGTACTTC. Its translation is CASGTGGSSEQYF. The chain combines TRBV19 with TRBJ2-7, with TRBD1 matching 12 bases. CDR1 is LNHDA and CDR2 is SQIVND in the germline V gene (reference sequence). This CDR3 is built from 13 residues.

This chain joins TRBV5-7 and TRBJ1-1; D gene unclear. TRBV5-7 is recorded as an ORF, its role being uncertain. The CDR3 covers 15 residues. V was pared by 0 bases and J by 7 bases, with 16 bases between. DNA for the CDR3: TGTGCCAGCAGCTTGGCGACGCCCGGGCCCAGTGAAGCTTTCTTT. It translates to CASSLATPGPSEAFF.

The gene calls are TRBV2 and TRBJ2-3; 9 bases match TRBD2. With 4 bases clipped from V and 5 bases from J, the junction kept 7 bases outside the gene matches. The CDR3 is 15 amino acids. The germline CDR1 and CDR2 sequences are SNHLY and FYNNEI. The CDR3 nucleotides are TGTGCCAGCAGTGTAGCGCGGGGGGGCGGAGATACGCAGTATTTT. Translated, it gives CASSVARGGGDTQYF.

The genes are TRBV19 and TRBJ2-1, with D possibly matching TRBD1 (7 bases). In germline, CDR1 is LNHDA, CDR2 SQIVND (reference sequence). V was clipped by 4 bases and J by 5 bases, with 18 bases between them. The CDR3 is 16 amino acids. The CDR3 loop reads CASSTRDSGWHNEQFF. The CDR3 DNA reads as TGTGCCAGTAGTACCCGGGACAGCGGGTGGCACAATGAGCAGTTCTTC. The complete variable domain, with remaining parts taken from reference TRBV19 and TRBJ2-1, reads DGGITQSPKYLFRKEGQNVTLSCEQNLNHDAMYWYRQDPGQGLRLIYYSQIVNDFQKGDIAEGYSVSREKKESFPLTVTSAQKNPTAFYLCASSTRDSGWHNEQFFGPGTRLTVL.

This sequence joins TRBV7-2 and TRBJ1-5, with D maybe TRBD1 (5 bases). The CDR3 is made up of 14 amino acids. Germline V lookup: CDR1 SGHTA, CDR2 FQGNSA. V was shortened by 5 bases and J by 2 bases, with 10 bases between the two germline ends. The CDR3 nucleotides read TGTGCCAGCAGCCGTCAAGGGGGCAATCAGCCCCAGCATTTT. Amino acid sequence: CASSRQGGNQPQHF.